This T cell receptor (beta chain) derives from a study of beta chain features in type 1 diabetes. Every isolated RNA sample was fully reverse transcribed, so sequencing captured expressed TCRB transcripts. Method: immunoSEQ multiplex PCR; TCRdb's copy keeps in-frame clones and lacks some. This table has some 250,000 clones, approximately 11% appearing once. V shed 5 bases, J shed 4 bases, and the junction held 19 bases outside the gene matches. Germline-derived CDR1 and CDR2 are SGHAT and FQNNGV. This CDR3 contains 19 residues. Only a few counts were recorded for this clone. Antigen unknown. Points from the study as a whole: Shorter TCRB CDR3s, moderately but significantly so, were found in Type 1 diabetes patients in all four CD4+ subsets. Patients with type 1 diabetes showed fewer VDJ junction insertions and more deletions.

V and J are TRBV11-2 and TRBJ2-3, with 9 positions matching TRBD1. This sequence originates from a young man with type 1 diabetes. Sequenced: naive CD4+ T cells from blood. CDR3 bases: TGTGCCAGCAGCCTAGCACCGGGACAGGGATTGGGGGAGCCAGATACGCAGTATTTT. As protein: CASSLAPGQGLGEPDTQYF.